The 7 T cell receptor beta chains presented below share a single source sample, sequenced in a study of T-cell memory formation after mild COVID-19. TCRdb independently ran MiXCR on the 5' RACE reads; one entry per CDR3 protein. Among 250,000 to 350,000 distinct CDR3 sequences listed, roughly 19% were seen once. Sequenced material: PBMCs or a T cell subset sorted from them (not recorded which). The receptors derive from a man between 18 and 29 years old who had mild COVID-19 (a few samples of this study predate the infection). Cell type and time point are not known.

The rearrangement uses TRBV5-1 and TRBJ1-1; D gene ambiguous. The germline CDR1 and CDR2 sequences are SGHRS and YFSETQ. Trimming removed 4 bases from V and 2 bases from J, with 9 bases in between. The CDR3 totals 13 residues. CDR3 nucleotides: TGCGCCAGCAGCCCGATGACTAACACTGAAGCTTTCTTT. Translation: CASSPMTNTEAFF.

This clonotype has only a few counts. This chain links TRBV5-1 with TRBJ2-1; 7 bases align to TRBD1. The V gene's germline CDR1 is SGHRS and CDR2 YFSETQ. The CDR3 loop spans 13 amino acids. With V trimmed by 3 bases and J by 8 bases, 5 bases remained unmatched. CDR3 residues: CASSSTGTDEQFF. For the CDR3, the DNA is TGCGCCAGCAGCTCTACCGGGACAGATGAGCAGTTCTTC. The complete variable domain, with remaining parts taken from reference TRBV5-1 and TRBJ2-1, reads KAGVTQTPRYLIKTRGQQVTLSCSPISGHRSVSWYQQTPGQGLQFLFEYFSETQRNKGNFPGRFSGRQFSNSRSEMNVSTLELGDSALYLCASSSTGTDEQFFGPGTRLTVL.

This clonotype has just a few counts. The rearrangement links TRBV21-1 to TRBJ2-7; TRBD2 is taken as the D call from the table, unchecked against the DNA. TRBV21-1 is noted as a pseudogene. The CDR3 runs to 16 residues. CDR3 coding DNA: TGTGCCAGCAAGGCGGGGTGGCGGCGGTACCCCTACGAGCAGTACGTC. Its protein is CASKAGWRRYPYEQYV.

V is TRBV20-1 and J is TRBJ1-1; possible D gene TRBD1, 5 bases. Germline V lookup: CDR1 DFQATT, CDR2 SNEGSKA (reference sequence). Trimming removed 3 bases at V and 0 bases at J, with 11 bases between. The CDR3 extends over 14 amino acids. The CDR3 sequence: CSASPGWLNTEAFF. The CDR3 bases are TGCAGTGCTAGTCCAGGGTGGTTGAACACTGAAGCTTTCTTT.

This rearrangement joins TRBV7-9 to TRBJ2-1; 9 positions match TRBD2. The CDR3 has 15 amino acids. V trimming: 7 bases; J trimming: 1 base; junction bases outside the gene matches: 5. Germline-derived CDR1 and CDR2 are SEHNR and FQNEAQ (reference sequence). The CDR3: CASNNLAGSYNEQFF. Written as DNA, the CDR3 is TGTGCCAGCAACAACCTAGCGGGGTCCTACAATGAGCAGTTCTTC.

This clonotype was seen a handful of times. V and J are TRBV20-1 and TRBJ2-3; D is possibly TRBD1 (5 bases). The CDR3 length is 14 residues. The V end was cut by 3 bases, the J end by 2 bases, with 12 bases between. CDR1 is DFQATT and CDR2 is SNEGSKA in the germline V gene (reference sequence). The CDR3 is CSASPQGLTDTQYF. DNA of the CDR3: TGCAGTGCTAGCCCGCAGGGCCTCACAGATACGCAGTATTTT.

The chain employs TRBV7-9 and TRBJ2-5; D is ambiguous. From germline, CDR1 is SEHNR and CDR2 FQNEAQ (reference sequence). The CDR3 contains 14 residues. V lost 5 bases to trimming and J lost 2 bases, with 12 bases between them. CDR3 in amino acids: CASSTRQIQETQYF. CDR3 in DNA: TGTGCCAGCAGCACCCGGCAGATTCAAGAGACCCAGTACTTC.